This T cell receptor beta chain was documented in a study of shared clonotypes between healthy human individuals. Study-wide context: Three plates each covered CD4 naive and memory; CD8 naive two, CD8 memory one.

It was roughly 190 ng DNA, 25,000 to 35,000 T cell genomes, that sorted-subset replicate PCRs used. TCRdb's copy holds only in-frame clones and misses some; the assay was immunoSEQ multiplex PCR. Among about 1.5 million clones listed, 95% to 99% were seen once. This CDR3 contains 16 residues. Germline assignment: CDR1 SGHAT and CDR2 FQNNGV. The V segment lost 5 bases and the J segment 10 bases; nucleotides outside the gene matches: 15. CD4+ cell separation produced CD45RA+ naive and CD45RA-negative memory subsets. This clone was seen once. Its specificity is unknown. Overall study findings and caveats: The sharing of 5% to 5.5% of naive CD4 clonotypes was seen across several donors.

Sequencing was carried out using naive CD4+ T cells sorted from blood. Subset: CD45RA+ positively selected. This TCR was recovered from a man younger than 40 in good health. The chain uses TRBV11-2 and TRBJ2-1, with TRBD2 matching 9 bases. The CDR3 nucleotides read TGTGCCAGCAGCCCTTTGGGTAGCGGGAGTCATCGGGAGCAGTTCTTC. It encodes CASSPLGSGSHREQFF. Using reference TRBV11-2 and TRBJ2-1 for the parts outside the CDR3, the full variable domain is EAGVAQSPRYKIIEKRQSVAFWCNPISGHATLYWYQQILGQGPKLLIQFQNNGVVDDSQLPKDRFSAERLKGVDSTLKIQPAKLEDSAVYLCASSPLGSGSHREQFFGPGTRLTVL.